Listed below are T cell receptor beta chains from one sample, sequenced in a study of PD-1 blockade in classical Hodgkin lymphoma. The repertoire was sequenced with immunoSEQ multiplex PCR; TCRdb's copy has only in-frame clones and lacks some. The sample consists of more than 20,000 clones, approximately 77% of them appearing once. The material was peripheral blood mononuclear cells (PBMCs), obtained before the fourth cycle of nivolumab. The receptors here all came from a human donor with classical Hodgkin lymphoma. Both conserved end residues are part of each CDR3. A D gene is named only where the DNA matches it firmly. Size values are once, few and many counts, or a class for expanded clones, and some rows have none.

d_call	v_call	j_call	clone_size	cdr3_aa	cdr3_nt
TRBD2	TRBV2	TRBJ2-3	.	CAGSEILAGYTDTQYF	TGTGCCGGCAGTGAAATACTAGCGGGATACACAGATACGCAGTATTTT
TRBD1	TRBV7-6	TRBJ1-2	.	CASSLEVSGGLYGYTF	TGTGCCAGCAGCTTAGAAGTTTCAGGGGGCCTCTATGGCTACACCTTC
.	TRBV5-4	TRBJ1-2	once	CASSHSGAGGGYTF	TGTGCCAGCAGCCATTCAGGGGCCGGAGGAGGCTACACCTTC
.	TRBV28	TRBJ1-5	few	CASSFGNQPQHF	TGTGCCAGCAGTTTTGGCAATCAGCCCCAGCATTTT
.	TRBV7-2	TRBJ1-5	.	CASSLWGEGPQHF	TGTGCCAGCAGCTTATGGGGTGAAGGGCCCCAGCATTTT
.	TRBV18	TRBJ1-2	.	CASSRDQGGTRGYTF	TGTGCCAGCTCACGGGATCAGGGTGGAACAAGGGGCTACACCTTC
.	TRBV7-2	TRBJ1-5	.	CASSLYDQPQHF	TGTGCCAGCAGCTTATATGATCAGCCCCAGCATTTT
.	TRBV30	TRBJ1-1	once	CAWSVDPRMNTEAFF	TGTGCCTGGAGTGTAGACCCTCGTATGAACACTGAAGCTTTCTTT
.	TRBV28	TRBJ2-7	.	CASSWGMREQYF	TGTGCCAGCAGTTGGGGGATGCGCGAGCAGTACTTC
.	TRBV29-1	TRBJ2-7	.	CSVGDTELYEQYF	TGCAGCGTTGGGGACACAGAACTCTACGAGCAGTACTTC